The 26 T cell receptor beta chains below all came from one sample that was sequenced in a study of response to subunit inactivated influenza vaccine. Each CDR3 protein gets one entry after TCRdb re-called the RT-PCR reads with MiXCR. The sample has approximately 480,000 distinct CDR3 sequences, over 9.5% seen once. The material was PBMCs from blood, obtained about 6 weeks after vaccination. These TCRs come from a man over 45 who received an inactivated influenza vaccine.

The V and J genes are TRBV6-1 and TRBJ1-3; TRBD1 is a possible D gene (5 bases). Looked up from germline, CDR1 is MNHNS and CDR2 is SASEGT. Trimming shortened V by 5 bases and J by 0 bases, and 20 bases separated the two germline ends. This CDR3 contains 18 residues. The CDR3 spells CASSKGPLRGYSGNTIYF. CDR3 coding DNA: TGTGCCAGCAGTAAGGGCCCACTTAGGGGATACTCTGGAAACACCATATATTTT.

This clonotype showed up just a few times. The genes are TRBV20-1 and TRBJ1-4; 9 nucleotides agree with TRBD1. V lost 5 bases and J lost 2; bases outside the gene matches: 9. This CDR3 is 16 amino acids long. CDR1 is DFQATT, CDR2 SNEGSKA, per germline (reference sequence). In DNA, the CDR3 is TGCAGTGCTCCCCACAGGGGGCTTTTGACTAATGAAAAACTGTTTTTT. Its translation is CSAPHRGLLTNEKLFF.

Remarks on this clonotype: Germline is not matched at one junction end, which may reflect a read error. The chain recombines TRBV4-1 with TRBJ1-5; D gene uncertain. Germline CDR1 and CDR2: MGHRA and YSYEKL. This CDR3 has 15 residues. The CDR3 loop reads CASSQEWQSNQPHHF. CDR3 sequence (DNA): TGCGCCAGCAGCCAAGAATGGCAGTCGAATCAGCCCCATCATTTT.

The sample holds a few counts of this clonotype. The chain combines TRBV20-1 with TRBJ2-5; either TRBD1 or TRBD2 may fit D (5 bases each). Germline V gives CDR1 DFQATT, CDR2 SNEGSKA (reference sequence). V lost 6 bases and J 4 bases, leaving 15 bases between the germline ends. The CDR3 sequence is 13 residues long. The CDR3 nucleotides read TGCAGTGCCAGGACTGGGGCCAGAGAGACCCAGTACTTC. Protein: CSARTGARETQYF.

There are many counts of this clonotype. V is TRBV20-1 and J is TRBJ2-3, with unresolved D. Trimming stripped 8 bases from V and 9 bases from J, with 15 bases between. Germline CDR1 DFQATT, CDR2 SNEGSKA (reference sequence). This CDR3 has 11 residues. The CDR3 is CSPQSVDTQYF. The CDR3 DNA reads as TGCAGTCCACAGAGCGTTGACACGCAGTATTTT.

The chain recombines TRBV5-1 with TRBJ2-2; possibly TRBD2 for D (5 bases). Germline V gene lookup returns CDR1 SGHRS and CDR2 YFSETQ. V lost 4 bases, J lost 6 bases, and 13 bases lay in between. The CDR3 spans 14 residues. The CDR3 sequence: CASSEGPGAGELFF. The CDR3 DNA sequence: TGCGCCAGCAGCGAGGGCCCCGGGGCCGGGGAGCTGTTTTTT.

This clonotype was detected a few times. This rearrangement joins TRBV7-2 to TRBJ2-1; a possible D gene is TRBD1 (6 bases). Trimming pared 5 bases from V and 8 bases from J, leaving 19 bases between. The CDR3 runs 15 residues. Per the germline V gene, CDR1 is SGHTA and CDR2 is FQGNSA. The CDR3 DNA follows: TGTGCCAGCAGCCCATCCCCCATCAGGGGCTATGAGCAGTTCTTC. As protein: CASSPSPIRGYEQFF.

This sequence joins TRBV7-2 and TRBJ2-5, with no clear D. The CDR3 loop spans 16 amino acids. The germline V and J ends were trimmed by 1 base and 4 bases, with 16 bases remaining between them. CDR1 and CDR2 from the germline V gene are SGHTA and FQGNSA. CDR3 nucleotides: TGTGCCAGCAGCTTAGTTCGGCAGGTGTTCGGAGAGACCCAGTACTTC. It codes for CASSLVRQVFGETQYF.

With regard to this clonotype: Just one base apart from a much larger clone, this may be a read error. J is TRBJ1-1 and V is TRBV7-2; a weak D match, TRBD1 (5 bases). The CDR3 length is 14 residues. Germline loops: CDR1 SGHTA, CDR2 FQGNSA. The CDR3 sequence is CASRLGVLNTEAFF. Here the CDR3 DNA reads TGTGCCAGCAGGTTAGGGGTGTTGAACACTGAAGCTTTCTTT.

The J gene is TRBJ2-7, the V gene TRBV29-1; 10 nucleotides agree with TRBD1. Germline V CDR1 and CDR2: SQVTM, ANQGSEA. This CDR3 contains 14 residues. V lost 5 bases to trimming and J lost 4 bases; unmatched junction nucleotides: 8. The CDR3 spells CSVLNPDRGYEQYF. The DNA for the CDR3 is TGCAGCGTTCTCAACCCGGACAGGGGGTACGAGCAGTACTTC.

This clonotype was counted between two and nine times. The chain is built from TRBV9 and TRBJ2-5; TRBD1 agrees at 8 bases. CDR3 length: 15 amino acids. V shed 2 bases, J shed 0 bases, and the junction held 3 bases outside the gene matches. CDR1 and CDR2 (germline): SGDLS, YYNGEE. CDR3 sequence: CASSVGTGNQETQYF. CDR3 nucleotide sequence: TGTGCCAGCAGCGTCGGGACAGGCAACCAAGAGACCCAGTACTTC.

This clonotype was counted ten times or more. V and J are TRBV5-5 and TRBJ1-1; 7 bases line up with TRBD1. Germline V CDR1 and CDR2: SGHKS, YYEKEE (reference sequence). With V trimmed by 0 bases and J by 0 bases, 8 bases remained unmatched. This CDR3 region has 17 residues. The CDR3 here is CASSLGATGVMNTEAFF. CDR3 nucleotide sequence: TGTGCCAGCAGCTTGGGAGCCACAGGGGTAATGAACACTGAAGCTTTCTTT.

The CDR3 spells CASSRTSRGEQFF. CDR3 bases: TGTGCCAGCAGTCGCACTAGCCGAGGTGAGCAGTTCTTC. The chain employs TRBV28 and TRBJ2-1; perhaps TRBD2 as D (6 bases). The CDR3 is made up of 13 amino acids. The germline CDR1 and CDR2 sequences are MDHEN and SYDVKM. V lost 5 bases and J 9 bases, leaving 14 bases between the germline ends.

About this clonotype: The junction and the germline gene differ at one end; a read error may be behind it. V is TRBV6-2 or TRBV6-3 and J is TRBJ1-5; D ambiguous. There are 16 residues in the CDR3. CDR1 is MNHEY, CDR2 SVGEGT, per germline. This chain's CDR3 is CASSHSNRLSNQPQHF. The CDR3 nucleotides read TGTGCCAGCAGTCACTCCAATCGCTTGAGCAATCAGCCCCAGCATTTT.

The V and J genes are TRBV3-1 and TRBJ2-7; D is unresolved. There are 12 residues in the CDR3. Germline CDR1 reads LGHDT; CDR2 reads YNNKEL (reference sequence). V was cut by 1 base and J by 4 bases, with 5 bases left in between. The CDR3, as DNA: TGTGCCAGCAGCCAAGTTCGATACGAGCAGTACTTC. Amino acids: CASSQVRYEQYF.

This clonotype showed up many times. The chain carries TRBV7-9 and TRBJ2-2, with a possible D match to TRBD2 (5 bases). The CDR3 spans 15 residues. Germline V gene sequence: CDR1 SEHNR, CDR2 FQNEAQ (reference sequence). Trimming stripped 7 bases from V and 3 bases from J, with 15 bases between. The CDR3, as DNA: TGTGCCAGCACTCCCCGGAGCGGAGACACCGGGGAGCTGTTTTTT. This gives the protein CASTPRSGDTGELFF.

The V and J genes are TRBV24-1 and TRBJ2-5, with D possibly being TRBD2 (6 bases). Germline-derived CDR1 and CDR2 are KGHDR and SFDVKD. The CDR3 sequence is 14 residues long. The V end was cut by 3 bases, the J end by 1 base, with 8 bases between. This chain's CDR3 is CATSDRDFQETQYF. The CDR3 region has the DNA TGTGCCACCAGTGATCGGGACTTCCAAGAGACCCAGTACTTC.

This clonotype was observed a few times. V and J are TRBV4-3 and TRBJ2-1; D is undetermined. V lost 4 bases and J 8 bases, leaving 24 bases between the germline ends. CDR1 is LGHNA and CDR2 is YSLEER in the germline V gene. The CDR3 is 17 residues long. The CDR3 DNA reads TGCGCCAGCAGCCCTCGGGTGGCACTTTTTACCACGGATGAGCAGTTCTTC. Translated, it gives CASSPRVALFTTDEQFF.

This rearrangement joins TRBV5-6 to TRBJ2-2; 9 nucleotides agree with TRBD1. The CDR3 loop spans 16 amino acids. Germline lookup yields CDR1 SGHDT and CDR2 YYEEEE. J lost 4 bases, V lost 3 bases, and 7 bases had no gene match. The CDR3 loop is CASSWSPGQGTGELFF. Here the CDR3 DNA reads TGTGCCAGCAGCTGGTCGCCGGGACAGGGCACCGGGGAGCTGTTTTTT.

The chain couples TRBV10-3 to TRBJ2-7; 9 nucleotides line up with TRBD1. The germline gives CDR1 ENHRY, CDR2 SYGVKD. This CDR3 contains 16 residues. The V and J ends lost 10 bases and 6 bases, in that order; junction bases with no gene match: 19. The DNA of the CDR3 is TGTGCCACGTCGAATCCGGGACAGGGTTTTTTCTCCGAGCAGTACTTC. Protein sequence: CATSNPGQGFFSEQYF.

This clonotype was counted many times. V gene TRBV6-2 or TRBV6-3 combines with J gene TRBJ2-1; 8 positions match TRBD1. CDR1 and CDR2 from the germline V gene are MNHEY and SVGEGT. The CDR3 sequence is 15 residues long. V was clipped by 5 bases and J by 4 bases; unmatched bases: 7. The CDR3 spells CASSKYRGIYNEQFF. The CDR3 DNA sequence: TGTGCCAGCAGTAAATACAGGGGGATATACAATGAGCAGTTCTTC.

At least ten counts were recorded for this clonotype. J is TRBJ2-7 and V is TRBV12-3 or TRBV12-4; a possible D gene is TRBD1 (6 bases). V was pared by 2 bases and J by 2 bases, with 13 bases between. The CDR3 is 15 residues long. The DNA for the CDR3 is TGTGCCAGCAGTTTACGACAGGCCCCCACCTACGAGCAGTACTTC. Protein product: CASSLRQAPTYEQYF.

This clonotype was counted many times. The CDR3 DNA reads as TGCGCCAGCAGCCCCCGGGGACCCAAAAACATTCAGTACTTC. Protein sequence: CASSPRGPKNIQYF. This chain connects TRBV5-1 to TRBJ2-4; D tentatively fits TRBD1 or TRBD2 (5 bases each). Germline V gives CDR1 SGHRS, CDR2 YFSETQ. The V and J ends lost 4 bases and 2 bases respectively, with 10 bases between them. This CDR3 is 14 amino acids long.

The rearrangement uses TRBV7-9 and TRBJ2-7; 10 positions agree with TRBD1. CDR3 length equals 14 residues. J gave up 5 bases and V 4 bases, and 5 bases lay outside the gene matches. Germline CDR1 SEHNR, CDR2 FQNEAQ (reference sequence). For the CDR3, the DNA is TGTGCCAGCAGCTCCTGGGACAGGGGCGACGAGCAGTACTTC. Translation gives CASSSWDRGDEQYF.

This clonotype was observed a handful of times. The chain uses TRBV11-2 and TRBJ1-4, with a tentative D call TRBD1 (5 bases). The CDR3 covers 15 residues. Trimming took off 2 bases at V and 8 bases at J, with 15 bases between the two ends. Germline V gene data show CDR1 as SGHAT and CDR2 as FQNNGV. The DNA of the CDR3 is TGTGCCAGCAGCTTAACCCAGGGTGGAGGGGAAAAACTGTTTTTT. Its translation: CASSLTQGGGEKLFF.

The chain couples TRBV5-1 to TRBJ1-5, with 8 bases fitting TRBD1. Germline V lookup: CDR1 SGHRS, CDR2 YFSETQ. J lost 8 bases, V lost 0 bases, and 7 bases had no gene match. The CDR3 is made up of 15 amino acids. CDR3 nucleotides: TGCGCCAGCAGCTTGGCGGGACAGGTCGGGGAGCCCCAGCATTTT. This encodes CASSLAGQVGEPQHF.